A selection of T cell receptor beta chains follows, all from one sample in a study of cytomegalovirus exposure and HLA in healthy donors. Assay used: immunoSEQ multiplex PCR; TCRdb lists only in-frame clones, some missing. The sample includes 150,000 to 200,000 clones, roughly 65% of them seen just once. What was sequenced was PBMCs. These TCRs come from a man in his late teens or twenties in good health and CMV-seropositive. Both conserved end residues are part of each CDR3. A D gene is named only where the DNA matches it firmly. A row's size may be missing; if present it is once, few, many or a size class.

V gene	clone size	J gene	D gene	CDR3 DNA	CDR3 protein
TRBV15	-	TRBJ1-3	TRBD1	TGTGCCACCAGCAGAGATGAGACAGGGGGAAACACCATATATTTT	CATSRDETGGNTIYF
TRBV5-4	-	TRBJ1-2	-	TGTGCCAGCAGCTCGACAGGTGCTTATGGCTACACCTTC	CASSSTGAYGYTF
TRBV30	-	TRBJ2-5	TRBD1	TGTGCCTGGAGTGTTGGACAGGGTGTCGAGACCCAGTACTTC	CAWSVGQGVETQYF
TRBV7-7	-	TRBJ2-2	TRBD2	TGTGCTAGCAGCTTGGCGGGGGGGAGCACCGGGGAGCTGTTTTTT	CASSLAGGSTGELFF
TRBV19	-	TRBJ1-1	TRBD1	TGTGCCAGTAGTGCGGGACAGATGAACACTGAAGCTTTCTTT	CASSAGQMNTEAFF
TRBV6-1	-	TRBJ2-1	TRBD2	TGTGCCAGCAGTGGGCAAGCGGGAGCCGGGAATGAGCAGTTCTTC	CASSGQAGAGNEQFF
TRBV5-1	once	TRBJ1-1	-	TGCGCCAGCAGCTTCAACGACGGGAGGACTGAAGCTTTCTTT	CASSFNDGRTEAFF
TRBV28	-	TRBJ1-2	-	TGTGCCAGCAGTTCCCGCTATGGCTACACCTTC	CASSSRYGYTF
TRBV30	-	TRBJ1-3	TRBD1	TGTGCCTGGAGTGTAACAAACAGGGGGTATGGAAACACCATATATTTT	CAWSVTNRGYGNTIYF
TRBV6-1	few	TRBJ1-5	TRBD1	TGTGCCAGCCTTCTTGGGGACAGGTCCTATCAGCCCCAGCATTTT	CASLLGDRSYQPQHF
TRBV19	few	TRBJ1-1	TRBD1	TGTGCCAGTAGTCTCTTTGGACAGGGGACGAACACTGAAGCTTTCTTT	CASSLFGQGTNTEAFF
TRBV29-1	-	TRBJ1-2	-	TGCAGCGTTGACCCAGTGGCCCCGAACTATGGCTACACCTTC	CSVDPVAPNYGYTF
TRBV5-4	-	TRBJ1-4	-	TGTGCCAGCAGCCCGACAGTCCTAGGAAAAAAACTGTTTTTT	CASSPTVLGKKLFF
TRBV9	once	TRBJ2-5	TRBD2	TGTGCCAGCAGCGTAGCTGTAGCTAGCGGGGGTATGGAGACCCAGTACTTC	CASSVAVASGGMETQYF
TRBV7-9	-	TRBJ1-2	-	TGTGCCAGCACCGAGGGAGGGGGTGGCTACACCTTC	CASTEGGGGYTF
TRBV7-9	few	TRBJ1-2	-	TGTGCCAGCAGCCTGGCGGGGGGCTTCGGCTACACCTTC	CASSLAGGFGYTF
TRBV29-1	-	TRBJ2-3	TRBD2	TGCAGCGCCCGGACTATGGGAGGGGATACGCAGTATTTT	CSARTMGGDTQYF
TRBV7-9	-	TRBJ1-1	TRBD1	TGTTCCACCCGACAGGGGAACACTGAAGCTTTCTTT	CSTRQGNTEAFF
TRBV30	-	TRBJ2-1	TRBD2	TGTGCCTGGAGGCTCCCCAGGGCTAGCGGGAGGAAGAATGAGCAGTTCTTC	CAWRLPRASGRKNEQFF
TRBV15	-	TRBJ2-4	TRBD1	TGTGCCACCAGCAGAGCTGGCGGGACAGGCAAAAACATTCAGTACTTC	CATSRAGGTGKNIQYF
TRBV7-2	-	TRBJ1-5	-	TGTGCCAGCAGCTTATTGATAGGGCAGGGGCCCCAGCATTTT	CASSLLIGQGPQHF
TRBV7-9	-	TRBJ1-2	TRBD1	TGTGCCAGCAGCTTCGAGGGGGCATGGTATGGCTACACCTTC	CASSFEGAWYGYTF
TRBV7-2	-	TRBJ2-1	-	TGTGCCAGCAGCTCTCACGGCTCCTACAATGAGCAGTTCTTC	CASSSHGSYNEQFF
TRBV6-6	few	TRBJ1-2	TRBD1	TGTGCCAGCATCCACTACTGGGGACAGGAAGGCTATGGCTACACCTTC	CASIHYWGQEGYGYTF
TRBV28	-	TRBJ2-3	TRBD1	TGTGCCAGCAGCCCCGGGACAGCAGAGGCAGATACGCAGTATTTT	CASSPGTAEADTQYF
TRBV5-1	few	TRBJ2-5	TRBD2	TGCGCCAGCAGCCAGGGACTAGCGGGAGGAGAGACCCAGTACTTC	CASSQGLAGGETQYF
TRBV30	-	TRBJ2-5	-	TGTGCCTGGAGTGTACTGGGGAGGTCGGAGACCCAGTACTTC	CAWSVLGRSETQYF
TRBV5-4	-	TRBJ2-5	TRBD2	TGTGCCAGCAGCGCCGGACTAGCGGGAGTTCAAGAGACCCAGTACTTC	CASSAGLAGVQETQYF
TRBV13	-	TRBJ1-4	-	TGTGCCAGCAGCTTAAGACAGGATTATGAAAAACTGTTTTTT	CASSLRQDYEKLFF